Below are 23 T cell receptor beta chains sequenced from a single sample in a study of shared clonotypes between healthy human individuals. This table comes from immunoSEQ multiplex PCR, and its TCRdb copy is limited to in-frame clones, with some not included. This table has about 640,000 clones, approximately 75% appearing once. Sequenced: memory CD4+ T cells sorted from blood. As to subset: CD45RA-negative fraction. The receptors derive from a woman in her twenties or thirties in good health.

The chain has TRBV4-1 and TRBJ1-3, with TRBD1 matching over 7 bases. V was pared by 3 bases and J by 5 bases, with 10 bases of the junction left unmatched. The CDR3 covers 16 residues. CDR1 is MGHRA, CDR2 YSYEKL, per germline. The CDR3 DNA reads TGCGCCAGCAGCCAGTCATCCGGGACAGAGAGAAACACCATATATTTT. Residues: CASSQSSGTERNTIYF.

The J gene is TRBJ2-2, the V gene TRBV27; 13 positions agree with TRBD2. The length of the CDR3 is 21 residues. The germline V gene encodes CDR1 MNHEY and CDR2 SMNVEV (reference sequence). The V gene end was trimmed by 4 bases and the J gene end by 4 bases; junction bases not matched to a gene: 18. The CDR3 here is CASSSRLGGTSGIARTGELFF. The CDR3 region has the DNA TGTGCCAGCAGTTCCCGATTAGGGGGGACTAGCGGGATAGCTCGCACCGGGGAGCTGTTTTTT.

V usage is TRBV11-2 and J usage is TRBJ2-1; D uncertain. CDR3 length: 13 amino acids. Trimming stripped 4 bases from V and 9 bases from J, with 13 bases between. Germline lookup yields CDR1 SGHAT and CDR2 FQNNGV. CDR3 bases: TGTGCCAGCAGCTCTGACACGCTTAGTGAGCAGTTCTTC. Translation: CASSSDTLSEQFF. Full variable domain (remainder filled in from reference TRBV11-2 and TRBJ2-1): EAGVAQSPRYKIIEKRQSVAFWCNPISGHATLYWYQQILGQGPKLLIQFQNNGVVDDSQLPKDRFSAERLKGVDSTLKIQPAKLEDSAVYLCASSSDTLSEQFFGPGTRLTVL.

This clone occurred many times. V and J are TRBV11-3 and TRBJ2-7; the D gene could be TRBD1 or TRBD2 (5 bases each). From germline, CDR1 is SGHNT and CDR2 YENEEA. V gave up 7 bases and J gave up 4 bases, with 11 bases separating them. This CDR3 is 12 amino acids long. CDR3 bases: TGTGCCAGCACGACGGGGCTTTACGAGCAGTACTTC. As protein: CASTTGLYEQYF. Supplemented by reference TRBV11-3 and TRBJ2-7, the full variable domain reads EAGVVQSPRYKIIEKKQPVAFWCNPISGHNTLYWYLQNLGQGPELLIRYENEEAVDDSQLPKDRFSAERLKGVDSTLKIQPAELGDSAVYLCASTTGLYEQYFGPGTRLTVT.

This chain links TRBV10-1 with TRBJ2-7; 7 bases agree with TRBD1. V shed 5 bases, J shed 0 bases, and the junction held 4 bases outside the gene matches. CDR1 and CDR2 from the germline V gene are WNHNN and SYGVQD (reference sequence). The CDR3 extends over 14 amino acids. CDR3 bases: TGCGCCAGCAGTCCCGGGACAGTCTCCTACGAGCAGTACTTC. It is translated as CASSPGTVSYEQYF.

The sample holds one count of this clone. V gene TRBV7-6 combines with J gene TRBJ2-7; tentatively, D is TRBD1 or TRBD2 (5 bases each). The CDR3 loop spans 14 amino acids. The germline V and J ends were trimmed by 1 base and 2 bases, with 9 bases remaining between them. CDR1 and CDR2 from the germline V gene are SGHVS and FNYEAQ. The CDR3 DNA follows: TGTGCCAGCAGCTTAGGGGACGGCGCCTACGAGCAGTACTTC. Amino acids: CASSLGDGAYEQYF.

This clone was detected a few times. This same CDR3 is encoded by further DNA sequences in the sample. The CDR3 nucleotides read TGTGCCAGCAGACCCAGCGGGAGCTCCTACAATGAGCAGTTCTTC. Its translation: CASRPSGSSYNEQFF. The chain recombines TRBV2 with TRBJ2-1, with TRBD2 matching over 8 bases. Germline assignment: CDR1 SNHLY and CDR2 FYNNEI. The CDR3 contains 15 residues. With 6 bases clipped from V and 0 bases from J, the junction kept 4 bases outside the gene matches.

The chain combines TRBV7-9 with TRBJ1-3, with no clear D. Germline lookup yields CDR1 SEHNR and CDR2 FQNEAQ (reference sequence). The CDR3 extends over 15 amino acids. The V gene lost 4 bases and the J gene lost 1 base, with 11 bases spanning the gap. CDR3 in DNA: TGTGCCAGCAGCTCTCTTGGCGGTTCTGGAAACACCATATATTTT. This gives the protein CASSSLGGSGNTIYF. The complete variable domain, with remaining parts taken from reference TRBV7-9 and TRBJ1-3, reads DTGVSQNPRHKITKRGQNVTFRCDPISEHNRLYWYRQTLGQGPEFLTYFQNEAQLEKSRLLSDRFSAERPKGSFSTLEIQRTEQGDSAMYLCASSSLGGSGNTIYFGEGSWLTVV.

The chain couples TRBV7-2 to TRBJ1-1; the D is unclear. This CDR3 has 14 residues. Trimming stripped 3 bases from V and 0 bases from J, with 8 bases between. Germline-derived CDR1 and CDR2 are SGHTA and FQGNSA. This CDR3 is CASSFPPMNTEAFF. The DNA of the CDR3 is TGTGCCAGCAGCTTCCCCCCTATGAACACTGAAGCTTTCTTT. The entire variable domain, with the rest obtained from reference TRBV7-2 and TRBJ1-1, is as follows: GAGVSQSPSNKVTEKGKDVELRCDPISGHTALYWYRQSLGQGLEFLIYFQGNSAPDKSGLPSDRFSAERTGGSVSTLTIQRTQQEDSAVYLCASSFPPMNTEAFFGQGTRLTVV.

The chain joins TRBV18 to TRBJ1-5, with 9 bases fitting TRBD1. V was pared by 3 bases and J by 3 bases, with 6 bases of the junction left unmatched. Germline V gene lookup returns CDR1 KGHSH and CDR2 LQKENI. The CDR3 covers 16 residues. This CDR3 reads CASSPGTGRTNQPQHF. In DNA form, the CDR3 reads TGTGCCAGCTCACCCGGGACAGGGCGAACCAATCAGCCCCAGCATTTT. Based on the CDR3 plus reference TRBV18 and TRBJ1-5, the full variable domain is NAGVMQNPRHLVRRRGQEARLRCSPMKGHSHVYWYRQLPEEGLKFMVYLQKENIIDESGMPKERFSAEFPKEGPSILRIQQVVRGDSAAYFCASSPGTGRTNQPQHFGDGTRLSIL.

This rearrangement joins TRBV18 to TRBJ1-1, with D hard to call. Between the trimmed V and J ends, which lost 1 base and 5 bases, there was a span of 11 bases. This CDR3 is built from 14 residues. Germline V gene lookup returns CDR1 KGHSH and CDR2 LQKENI. The CDR3 loop reads CASSPRGYDTEAFF. CDR3 coding DNA: TGTGCCAGCTCACCACGAGGGTATGATACTGAAGCTTTCTTT. Full variable domain (remainder filled in from reference TRBV18 and TRBJ1-1): NAGVMQNPRHLVRRRGQEARLRCSPMKGHSHVYWYRQLPEEGLKFMVYLQKENIIDESGMPKERFSAEFPKEGPSILRIQQVVRGDSAAYFCASSPRGYDTEAFFGQGTRLTVV.

This clone appeared a single time. The J gene is TRBJ2-3, the V gene TRBV10-3, with D possibly called TRBD1 or TRBD2 (5 bases each). V was cut by 5 bases and J by 4 bases, with 19 bases left in between. Germline values: CDR1 ENHRY, CDR2 SYGVKD. The length of the CDR3 is 16 residues. The CDR3 region has the DNA TGTGCCATCAGTCCCCGTGGGGGAGAAGAAGCAGATACGCAGTATTTT. Translated: CAISPRGGEEADTQYF.

This sequence joins TRBV28 and TRBJ1-5, with 7 bases matching TRBD1. Per the germline V gene, CDR1 is MDHEN and CDR2 is SYDVKM. V trimming: 2 bases; J trimming: 7 bases; junction bases outside the gene matches: 5. The CDR3 extends over 14 amino acids. This chain's CDR3 is CASSLTGAWQPQHF. The CDR3 coding sequence is TGTGCCAGCAGTTTAACAGGGGCCTGGCAGCCCCAGCATTTT.

V is TRBV25-1 and J is TRBJ2-7; D remains unclear. Trimming cost V 3 bases and J 8 bases, with 14 bases left between them. The germline V gene has CDR1 MGHDK and CDR2 SYGVNS. The CDR3 contains 13 residues. DNA for the CDR3: TGTGCCAGCAGTGATCCGGGCCGGGCCCAGCAGTACTTC. Translating it yields CASSDPGRAQQYF.

The rearrangement uses TRBV11-2 and TRBJ1-1; D gene ambiguous. This CDR3 comprises 13 residues. V gave up 2 bases and J gave up 3 bases, with 7 bases separating them. Looked up from germline, CDR1 is SGHAT and CDR2 is FQNNGV. The chain's CDR3 is CASSLQEDTEAFF. The CDR3 DNA reads TGTGCCAGCAGCTTACAGGAAGACACTGAAGCTTTCTTT.

This chain connects TRBV10-2 to TRBJ1-5; TRBD1 matches 8 bases. The CDR3 is 15 amino acids. The V gene's germline CDR1 is WSHSY and CDR2 SAAADI. J lost 2 bases, V lost 6 bases, and 6 bases had no gene match. The CDR3 DNA follows: TGCGCCAGCAGGGGGACAGGAGGAGGCAATCAGCCCCAGCATTTT. Translation: CASRGTGGGNQPQHF.

This clone was detected a few times. The chain carries TRBV11-1 and TRBJ2-7; possible D gene TRBD1, 6 bases. Between the trimmed V and J ends, which lost 4 bases and 6 bases, there was a span of 25 bases. CDR3 length: 17 residues. Germline lookup yields CDR1 SGHAT and CDR2 FQDESV (reference sequence). The CDR3 nucleotides read TGTGCCAGCAGCTCCCCCGGGACACGTGGGTCCATTCGCGAGCAGTACTTC. Its translation is CASSSPGTRGSIREQYF.

V usage is TRBV7-3 and J usage is TRBJ2-1; D is unclear. V shed 5 bases and J shed 0 bases, with 5 bases lying between them. Germline assignment: CDR1 SGHTA and CDR2 FQGTGA. The CDR3 is made up of 13 amino acids. In DNA, the CDR3 is TGTGCCAGCAGCATTTCCTCCTACAATGAGCAGTTCTTC. As protein: CASSISSYNEQFF.

This chain's CDR3 is CASSGGQEGGELFF. In DNA form, the CDR3 reads TGCGCCAGCAGCGGGGGACAGGAAGGCGGGGAGCTGTTTTTT. This rearrangement joins TRBV5-1 to TRBJ2-2, with 8 bases lining up with TRBD1. In germline, CDR1 is SGHRS, CDR2 YFSETQ. There are 14 residues in the CDR3. The J segment lost 7 bases and the V segment lost 4 bases, leaving 6 bases of the junction unmatched.

The chain combines TRBV2 with TRBJ1-1, with 10 nucleotides matching TRBD1. The J segment lost 4 bases and the V segment lost 10 bases, leaving 6 bases of the junction unmatched. Germline V gene data show CDR1 as SNHLY and CDR2 as FYNNEI. This CDR3 has 13 residues. CDR3 coding DNA: TGTGCCACCGGACAGGGGGTATTCACTGAAGCTTTCTTT. Translating it yields CATGQGVFTEAFF.

This rearrangement joins TRBV10-1 to TRBJ2-3; 9 bases fit TRBD2. This CDR3 spans 15 amino acids. Unmatched junction bases numbered 8, after V lost 4 bases and J lost 6 bases. Germline V gene data show CDR1 as WNHNN and CDR2 as SYGVQD (reference sequence). The DNA for the CDR3 is TGCGCCAGCAGTGGAGCGGGAGGTTTCTTGGATACGCAGTATTTT. It encodes CASSGAGGFLDTQYF.

This rearrangement joins TRBV7-9 to TRBJ2-7; 10 positions match TRBD1. Germline lookup yields CDR1 SEHNR and CDR2 FQNEAQ (reference sequence). With 4 bases clipped from V and 5 bases from J, the junction kept 8 bases outside the gene matches. This CDR3 comprises 15 residues. Here the CDR3 DNA reads TGTGCCAGCAGCTCTACCCGGGACAGGGGCCACGAGCAGTACTTC. It translates to CASSSTRDRGHEQYF.

This clone was detected a few times. A much larger clone sits a single nucleotide away, making a read error possible. The chain is built from TRBV5-4 and TRBJ2-7; D remains unclear. Trimming shortened V by 4 bases and J by 2 bases, and 4 bases separated the two germline ends. The V gene's germline CDR1 is SGHNT and CDR2 YYREEE (reference sequence). The CDR3 runs 11 residues. CDR3 sequence reads: CASSGAYEQYF. CDR3 sequence (DNA): TGTGCCAGCAGCGGGGCCTACGAGCAGTACTTC.